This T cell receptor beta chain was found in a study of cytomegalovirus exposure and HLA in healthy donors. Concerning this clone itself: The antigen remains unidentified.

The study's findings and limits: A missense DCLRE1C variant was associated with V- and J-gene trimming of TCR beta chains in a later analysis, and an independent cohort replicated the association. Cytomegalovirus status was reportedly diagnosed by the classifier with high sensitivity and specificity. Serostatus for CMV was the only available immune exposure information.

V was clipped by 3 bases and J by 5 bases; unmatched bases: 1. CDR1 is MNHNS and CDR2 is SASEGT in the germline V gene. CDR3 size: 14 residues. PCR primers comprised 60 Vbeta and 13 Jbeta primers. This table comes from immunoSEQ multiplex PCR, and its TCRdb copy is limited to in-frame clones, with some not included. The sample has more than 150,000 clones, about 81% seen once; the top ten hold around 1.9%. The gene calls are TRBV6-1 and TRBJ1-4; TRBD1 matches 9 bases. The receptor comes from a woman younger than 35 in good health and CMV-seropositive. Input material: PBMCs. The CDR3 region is CASSDGQGNEKLFF. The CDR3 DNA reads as TGTGCCAGCAGTGATGGACAGGGGAATGAAAAACTGTTTTTT.